The following is a TCR beta chain sequence with its context. The antigen is not known. This sequence may be a read error, since a much larger clone differs from it by one base. The source of the sample is a study of Graves' ophthalmopathy and Graves' hyperthyroidism. Study as a whole: The study drew peripheral blood at initial diagnosis, before any treatment. Study-level points and caveats: Most thyroid clonotypes with frequency above 0.001 were detected in blood too.

Beta-chain TCR CDR3 regions were amplified from RNA transcripts. HTBI-primed first-round RT-PCR preceded second-round multiplex PCR. Each CDR3 protein gets one entry after TCRdb re-called the multiplex PCR reads with MiXCR. This table has about 740,000 distinct CDR3 sequences, 35% to 50% appearing once. Exclusion criteria comprised other autoimmune diseases, uncontrolled infections, pregnancy or lactation in patients. The V gene's germline CDR1 is SQVTM and CDR2 ANQGSEA. This CDR3 region has 15 residues. The chain has TRBV29-1 and TRBJ2-7; D is perhaps TRBD1 or TRBD2 (5 bases each). The TCR originated in an adult man with Graves' ophthalmopathy. Sequencing was done on a sample of peripheral blood. The CDR3 is CGVVVQGAVRNEQYF. CDR3 coding DNA: TGCGGCGTTGTAGTTCAGGGAGCGGTTCGGAACGAGCAGTACTTC.